Included here is one T cell receptor beta chain sequence, with context. Clones were sequenced by immunoSEQ multiplex PCR, and TCRdb holds only the in-frame ones, with some missing. The sample records 2 million to 2.5 million clones, 90% to 95% being singletons. The sample belongs to a study of shared clonotypes between healthy human individuals. Study information: Per donor, three plates held CD4 naive cells, three held CD4 memory, two held CD8 naive and one held CD8 memory.

Splitting of CD4+ cells produced CD45RA+ naive and CD45RA-negative memory subsets. Germline CDR1 is SGHRS and CDR2 is YFSETQ. The J segment lost 2 bases and the V segment lost 3 bases, leaving 4 bases of the junction unmatched. CDR3 length equals 14 residues. The chain links TRBV5-1 to TRBJ2-7; 8 positions agree with TRBD1. Input material: naive CD4+ T cells from PBMCs. Subset defined: CD45RA+ positively selected. This sequence originates from a man aged 18 to 30 in good health. Some clones in this sample may be carry-over from other donors' samples. Written as DNA, the CDR3 is TGCGCCAGCAGCTACACAGGGGGGACCTACGAGCAGTACTTC. This codes for CASSYTGGTYEQYF.